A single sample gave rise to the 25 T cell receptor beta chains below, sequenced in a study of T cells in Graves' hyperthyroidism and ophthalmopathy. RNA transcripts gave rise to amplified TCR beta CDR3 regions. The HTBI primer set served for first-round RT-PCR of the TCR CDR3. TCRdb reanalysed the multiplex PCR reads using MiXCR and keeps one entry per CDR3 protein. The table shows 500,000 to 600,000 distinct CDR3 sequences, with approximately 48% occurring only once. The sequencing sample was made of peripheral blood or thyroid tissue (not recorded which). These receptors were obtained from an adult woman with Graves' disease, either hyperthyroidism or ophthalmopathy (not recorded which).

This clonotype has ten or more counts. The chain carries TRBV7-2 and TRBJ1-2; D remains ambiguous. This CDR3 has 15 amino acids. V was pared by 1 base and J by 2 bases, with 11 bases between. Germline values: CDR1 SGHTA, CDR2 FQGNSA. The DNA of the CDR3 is TGTGCCAGCAGCTTAGGTTTTGAACAGAACTATGGCTACACCTTC. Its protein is CASSLGFEQNYGYTF.

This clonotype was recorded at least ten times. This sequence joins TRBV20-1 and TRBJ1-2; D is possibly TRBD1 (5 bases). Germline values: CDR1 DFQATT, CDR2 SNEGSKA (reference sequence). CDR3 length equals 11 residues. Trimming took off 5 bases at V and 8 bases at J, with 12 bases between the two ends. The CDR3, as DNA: TGCAGTGCTGGGACGGGGGGAGGCTACACCTTC. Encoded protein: CSAGTGGGYTF.

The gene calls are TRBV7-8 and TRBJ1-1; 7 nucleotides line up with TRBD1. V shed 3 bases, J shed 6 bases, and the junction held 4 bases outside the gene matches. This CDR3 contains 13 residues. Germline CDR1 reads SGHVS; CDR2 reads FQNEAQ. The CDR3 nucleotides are TGTGCCAGCAGCTTGGACAGGACTTCTGAAGCTTTCTTT. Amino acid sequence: CASSLDRTSEAFF.

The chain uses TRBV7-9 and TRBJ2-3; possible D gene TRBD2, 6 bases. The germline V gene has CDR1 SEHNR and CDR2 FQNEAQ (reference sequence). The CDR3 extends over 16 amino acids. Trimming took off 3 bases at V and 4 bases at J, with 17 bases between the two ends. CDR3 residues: CASSFRGALGADTQYF. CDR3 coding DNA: TGTGCCAGCAGCTTCCGCGGGGCTTTAGGCGCAGATACGCAGTATTTT.

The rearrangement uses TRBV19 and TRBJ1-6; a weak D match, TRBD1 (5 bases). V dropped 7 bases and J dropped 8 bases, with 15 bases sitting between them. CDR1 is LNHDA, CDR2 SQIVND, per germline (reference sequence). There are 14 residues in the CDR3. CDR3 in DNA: TGTGCCAGTAATAAGGGACGGAGCGATTCACCCCTCCACTTT. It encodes CASNKGRSDSPLHF.

Here the CDR3 DNA reads TGTGCCAGCAGCACCCGTGACAGGGGGTCTCATGGCTACACCTTC. Translation gives CASSTRDRGSHGYTF. V and J are TRBV7-9 and TRBJ1-2; the match to TRBD1 covers 9 bases. J gave up 6 bases and V 5 bases, and 10 bases lay outside the gene matches. The CDR3 totals 15 residues. Germline V gene lookup returns CDR1 SEHNR and CDR2 FQNEAQ (reference sequence).

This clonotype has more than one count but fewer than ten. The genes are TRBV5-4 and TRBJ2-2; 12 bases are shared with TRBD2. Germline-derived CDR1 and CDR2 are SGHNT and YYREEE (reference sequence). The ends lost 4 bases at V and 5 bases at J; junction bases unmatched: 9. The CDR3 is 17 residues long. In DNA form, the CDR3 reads TGTGCCAGCAGCCCTAGACTAGCGGGAGAAAAGACCGGGGAGCTGTTTTTT. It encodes CASSPRLAGEKTGELFF.

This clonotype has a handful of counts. In DNA, the CDR3 is TGTGCCAGTCGGACAAGGGAAGACACTGAAGCTTTCTTT. The encoded protein is CASRTREDTEAFF. This sequence joins TRBV28 and TRBJ1-1; D is possibly TRBD1 (5 bases). There are 13 residues in the CDR3. The V end lost 9 bases, the J end lost 3 bases, and 14 bases lay between the germline ends. Germline V gene data show CDR1 as MDHEN and CDR2 as SYDVKM.

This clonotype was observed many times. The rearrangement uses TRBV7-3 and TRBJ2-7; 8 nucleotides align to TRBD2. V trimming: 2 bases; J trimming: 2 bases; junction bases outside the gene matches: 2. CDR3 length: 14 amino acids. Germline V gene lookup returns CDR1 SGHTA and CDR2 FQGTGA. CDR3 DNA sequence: TGTGCCAGCAGCTTAGCGGGAGGTCCCTACGAGCAGTACTTC. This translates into CASSLAGGPYEQYF.

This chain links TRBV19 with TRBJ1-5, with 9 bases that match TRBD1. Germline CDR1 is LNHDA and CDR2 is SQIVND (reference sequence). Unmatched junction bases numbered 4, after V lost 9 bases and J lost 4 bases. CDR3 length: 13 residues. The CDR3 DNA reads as TGTGCCAGCTGGGGACAGGGTAATCAGCCCCAGCATTTT. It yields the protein CASWGQGNQPQHF.

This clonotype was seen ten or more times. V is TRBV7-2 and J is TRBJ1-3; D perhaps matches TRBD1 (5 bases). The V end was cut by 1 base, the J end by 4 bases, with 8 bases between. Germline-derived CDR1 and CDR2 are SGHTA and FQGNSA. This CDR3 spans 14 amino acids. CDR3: CASSLGGYGNTIYF. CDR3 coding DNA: TGTGCCAGCAGCTTAGGGGGCTACGGAAACACCATATATTTT.

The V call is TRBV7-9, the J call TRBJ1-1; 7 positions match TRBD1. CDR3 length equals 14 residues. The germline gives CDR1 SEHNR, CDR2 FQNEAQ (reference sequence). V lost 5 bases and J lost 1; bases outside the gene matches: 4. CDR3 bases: TGTGCCAGCAGCAGGACAGGATCGAACACTGAAGCTTTCTTT. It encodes CASSRTGSNTEAFF.

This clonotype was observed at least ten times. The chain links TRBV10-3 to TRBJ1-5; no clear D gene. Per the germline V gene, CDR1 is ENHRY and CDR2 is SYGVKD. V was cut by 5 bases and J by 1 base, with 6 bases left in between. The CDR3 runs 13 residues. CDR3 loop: CAISPRSNQPQHF. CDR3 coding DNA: TGTGCCATCAGTCCCAGAAGCAATCAGCCCCAGCATTTT.

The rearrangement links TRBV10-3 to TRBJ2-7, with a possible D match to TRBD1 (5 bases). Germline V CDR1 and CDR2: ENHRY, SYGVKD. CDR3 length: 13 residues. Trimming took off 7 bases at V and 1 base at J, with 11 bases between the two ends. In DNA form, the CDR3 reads TGTGCCATCACCGATGACAGATCCTACGAGCAGTACTTC. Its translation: CAITDDRSYEQYF.

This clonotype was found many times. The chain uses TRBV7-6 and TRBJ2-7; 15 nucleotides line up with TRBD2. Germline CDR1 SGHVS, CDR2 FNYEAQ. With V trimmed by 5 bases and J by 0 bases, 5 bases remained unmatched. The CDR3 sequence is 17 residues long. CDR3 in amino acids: CASSPGLAGGSSYEQYF. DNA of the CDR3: TGTGCCAGCAGCCCGGGACTAGCGGGAGGCAGCTCCTACGAGCAGTACTTC.

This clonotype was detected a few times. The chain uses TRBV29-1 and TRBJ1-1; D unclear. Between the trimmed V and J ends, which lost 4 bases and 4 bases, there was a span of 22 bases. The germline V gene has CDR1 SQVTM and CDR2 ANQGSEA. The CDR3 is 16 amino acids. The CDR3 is CSVAAVMRRRGTEAFF. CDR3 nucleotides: TGCAGCGTTGCTGCAGTAATGAGGCGGCGGGGCACTGAAGCTTTCTTT.

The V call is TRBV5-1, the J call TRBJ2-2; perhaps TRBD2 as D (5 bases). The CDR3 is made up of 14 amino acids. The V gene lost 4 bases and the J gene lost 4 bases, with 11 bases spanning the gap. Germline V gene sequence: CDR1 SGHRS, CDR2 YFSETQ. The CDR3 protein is CASSAGQFTGELFF. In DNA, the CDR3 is TGCGCCAGCAGCGCGGGTCAGTTCACCGGGGAGCTGTTTTTT.

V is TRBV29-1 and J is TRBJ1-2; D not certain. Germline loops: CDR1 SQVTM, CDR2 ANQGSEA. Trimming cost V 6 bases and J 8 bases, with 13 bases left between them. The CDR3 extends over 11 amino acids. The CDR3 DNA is TGCAGCGTAAGCCTACGGGGAGGCTACACCTTC. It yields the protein CSVSLRGGYTF. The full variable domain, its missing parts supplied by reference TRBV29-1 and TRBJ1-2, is SAVISQKPSRDICQRGTSLTIQCQVDSQVTMMFWYRQQPGQSLTLIATANQGSEATYESGFVIDKFPISRPNLTFSTLTVSNMSPEDSSIYLCSVSLRGGYTFGSGTRLTVV.

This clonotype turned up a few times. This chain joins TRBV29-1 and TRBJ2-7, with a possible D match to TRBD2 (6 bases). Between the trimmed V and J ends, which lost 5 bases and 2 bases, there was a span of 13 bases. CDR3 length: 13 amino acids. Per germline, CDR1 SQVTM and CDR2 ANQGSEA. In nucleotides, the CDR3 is TGCAGCGTTCGGGACGGGAGAACCTACGAGCAGTACTTC. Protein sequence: CSVRDGRTYEQYF.

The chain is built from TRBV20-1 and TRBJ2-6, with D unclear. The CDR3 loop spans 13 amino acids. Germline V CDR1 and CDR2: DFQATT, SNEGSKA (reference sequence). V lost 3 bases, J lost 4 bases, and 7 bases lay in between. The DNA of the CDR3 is TGCAGTGCTAGCCGAGCGGGGGCCAACGTCCTGACTTTC. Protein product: CSASRAGANVLTF.

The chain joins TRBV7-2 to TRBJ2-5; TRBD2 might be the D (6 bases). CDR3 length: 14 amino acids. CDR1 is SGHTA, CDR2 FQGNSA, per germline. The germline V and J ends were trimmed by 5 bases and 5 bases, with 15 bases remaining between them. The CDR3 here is CASSTGTALETQYF. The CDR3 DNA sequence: TGTGCCAGCAGCACCGGGACTGCGTTGGAGACCCAGTACTTC.

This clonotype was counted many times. In nucleotides, the CDR3 is TGTGCCAGCAGCTTCTACACCCTGGTGAATGAAAAACTGTTTTTT. Translated: CASSFYTLVNEKLFF. This chain connects TRBV5-6 to TRBJ1-4; D is unclear. V lost 2 bases and J 5 bases, leaving 13 bases between the germline ends. The CDR3 is 15 residues long. CDR1 and CDR2 from the germline V gene are SGHDT and YYEEEE.

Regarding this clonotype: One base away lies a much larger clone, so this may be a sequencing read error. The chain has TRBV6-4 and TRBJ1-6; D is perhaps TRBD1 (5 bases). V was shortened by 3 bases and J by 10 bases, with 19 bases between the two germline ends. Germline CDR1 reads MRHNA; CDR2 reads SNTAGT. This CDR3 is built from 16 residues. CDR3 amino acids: CASSDFGSGQESPLHF. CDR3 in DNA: TGTGCCAGCAGTGATTTCGGGTCAGGGCAGGAATCACCCCTCCACTTT.

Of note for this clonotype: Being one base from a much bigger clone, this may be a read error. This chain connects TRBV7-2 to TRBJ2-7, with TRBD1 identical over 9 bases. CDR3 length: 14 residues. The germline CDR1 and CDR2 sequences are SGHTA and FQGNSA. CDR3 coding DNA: TGTGACAGCAGTTTACTGGGACAGGGCTACGAGCAGTACTTC. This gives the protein CDSSLLGQGYEQYF.

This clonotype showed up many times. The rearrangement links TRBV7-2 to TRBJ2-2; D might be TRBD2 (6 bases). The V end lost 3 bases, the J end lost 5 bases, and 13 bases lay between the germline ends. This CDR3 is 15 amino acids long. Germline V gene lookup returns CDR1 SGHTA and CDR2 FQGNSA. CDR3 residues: CASSFGAAGTGELFF. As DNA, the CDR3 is TGTGCCAGCAGCTTCGGGGCGGCGGGAACCGGGGAGCTGTTTTTT. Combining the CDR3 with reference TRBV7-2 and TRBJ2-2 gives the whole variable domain GAGVSQSPSNKVTEKGKDVELRCDPISGHTALYWYRQSLGQGLEFLIYFQGNSAPDKSGLPSDRFSAERTGGSVSTLTIQRTQQEDSAVYLCASSFGAAGTGELFFGEGSRLTVL.